This TCR beta chain was identified in a study of T cells in Graves' hyperthyroidism and ophthalmopathy. Overall study: Blood from the periphery was taken at initial diagnosis, before any treatment.

The table lists this clonotype with many counts. No antigen is known for it. Calling Graves' hyperthyroidism stable meant ophthalmopathy did not progress within 18 months. Diagnosing involved the use of clinical symptoms, serum thyroxine and TRAb, thyroid ultrasound and orbital computed tomography. Looked up from germline, CDR1 is SNHLY and CDR2 is FYNNEI. The junction had 2 bases not matched to a gene; V was cut back by 1 base and J by 8 bases. The CDR3 is made up of 13 amino acids. Study-wide results and limits: Most thyroid-expanded clonotypes above 0.001 were also found in blood.

Template material for amplifying TCR beta CDR3 regions consisted of RNA transcripts. First-round RT-PCR targeting the TCR CDR3 was performed with the HTBI primer set. TCRdb passed the multiplex PCR reads through MiXCR, listing each CDR3 protein once. The sample records roughly 100,000 distinct CDR3 sequences, about 51% being singletons. The sequenced sample was blood. The origin of this receptor is a woman between 40 and 50 years old with Graves' hyperthyroidism. The J gene is TRBJ1-1, the V gene TRBV2; 9 bases match TRBD1. CDR3 DNA sequence: TGTGCCAGCAGTGAAGTAGGGACAGGGGAAGCTTTCTTT. Its translation is CASSEVGTGEAFF.